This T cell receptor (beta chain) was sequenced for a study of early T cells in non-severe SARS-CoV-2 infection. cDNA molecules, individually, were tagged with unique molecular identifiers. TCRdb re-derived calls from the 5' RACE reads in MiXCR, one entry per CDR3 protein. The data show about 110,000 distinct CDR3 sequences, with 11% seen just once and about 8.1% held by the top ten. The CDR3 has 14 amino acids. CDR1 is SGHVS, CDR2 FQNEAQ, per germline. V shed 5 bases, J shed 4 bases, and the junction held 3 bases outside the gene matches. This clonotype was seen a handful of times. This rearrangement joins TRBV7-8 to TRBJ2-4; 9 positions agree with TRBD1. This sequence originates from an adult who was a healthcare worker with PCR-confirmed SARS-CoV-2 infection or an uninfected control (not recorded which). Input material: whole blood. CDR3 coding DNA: TGTGCCAGCAGCCGAGGGACAGGGAAAAACATTCAGTACTTC. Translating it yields CASSRGTGKNIQYF.